The 13 T cell receptor beta chains below come from one sample, sequenced in a study of siplizumab effects on memory and regulatory T cells. TCRdb's copy holds only in-frame clones and misses some; the assay was immunoSEQ multiplex PCR. Of over 85,000 clones listed, more than 85% were seen once; the top ten hold approximately 1.2%. Sequences were obtained from CD4+ T cells sorted from blood. These receptors were obtained from a human donor in good health.

CDR3 sequence (DNA): TGTGCCAGCAGCCAAGATCTAGGGGAAAAACTGTTTTTT. This gives the protein CASSQDLGEKLFF. The chain uses TRBV14 and TRBJ1-4; D gene ambiguous. V shed 0 bases and J shed 8 bases, with 7 bases lying between them. Germline loops: CDR1 SGHDN, CDR2 FVKESK. This CDR3 contains 13 residues.

The V gene is TRBV2, the J gene TRBJ2-7; D might be TRBD2 (5 bases). The V end was cut by 5 bases, the J end by 2 bases, with 13 bases between. The germline CDR1 and CDR2 sequences are SNHLY and FYNNEI. The CDR3 has 14 residues. CDR3 loop: CASSRYSETYEQYF. The CDR3 nucleotides read TGTGCCAGCAGTAGGTATAGCGAGACCTACGAGCAGTACTTC.

This clone was counted a single time. This chain uses TRBV19 with TRBJ1-5; 9 bases are shared with TRBD1. The CDR3 extends over 16 amino acids. Germline lookup yields CDR1 LNHDA and CDR2 SQIVND (reference sequence). J lost 1 base, V lost 8 bases, and 9 bases had no gene match. The CDR3 bases are TGTGCCAGTGCCCGGGACAGGGAAGCGAGCAATCAGCCCCAGCATTTT. This translates into CASARDREASNQPQHF.

The V and J genes are TRBV5-1 and TRBJ1-1; the D gene is possibly TRBD1 (5 bases). Germline V CDR1 and CDR2: SGHRS, YFSETQ. The CDR3 has 16 amino acids. Trimming cost V 0 bases and J 0 bases, with 12 bases left between them. DNA for the CDR3: TGCGCCAGCAGCTTGGGGGGGAGGACCATGAACACTGAAGCTTTCTTT. Amino acid sequence: CASSLGGRTMNTEAFF.

The CDR3 DNA reads as TGTGCCACCAGCAGCCCGACTGGGAGCTCCTACAATGAGCAGTTCTTC. Translating gives CATSSPTGSSYNEQFF. This chain links TRBV15 with TRBJ2-1, with D perhaps TRBD2 (5 bases). The CDR3 contains 16 residues. The germline V and J ends were trimmed by 3 bases and 0 bases, with 12 bases remaining between them. Germline loops: CDR1 LNHNV, CDR2 YYDKDF (reference sequence). The complete variable domain, with remaining parts taken from reference TRBV15 and TRBJ2-1, reads DAMVIQNPRYQVTQFGKPVTLSCSQTLNHNVMYWYQQKSSQAPKLLFHYYDKDFNNEADTPDNFQSRRPNTSFCFLDIRSPGLGDTAMYLCATSSPTGSSYNEQFFGPGTRLTVL.

Of note for this clone: Compared with germline, one end of the junction differs, possibly owing to a read error. V usage is TRBV5-4 and J usage is TRBJ2-3, with TRBD2 as a possible D gene (5 bases). In germline, CDR1 is SGHNT, CDR2 YYREEE (reference sequence). The CDR3 contains 16 residues. Here the CDR3 DNA reads TGTGCCAGCAGCTCCAAAAGTACCTCTAGCACAGATGCGCAGTATTTT. Protein sequence: CASSSKSTSSTDAQYF.

The chain recombines TRBV28 with TRBJ1-6, with D hard to call. Deletions cut 7 bases from V and 3 bases from J, with 7 bases between. This CDR3 comprises 13 residues. The germline V gene has CDR1 MDHEN and CDR2 SYDVKM. CDR3 nucleotides: TGTGCCAGCAACCCTGTCTATAATTCACCCCTCCACTTT. It specifies CASNPVYNSPLHF.

This clone was counted a single time. This chain joins TRBV19 and TRBJ1-4; TRBD1 matches 7 bases. There are 15 residues in the CDR3. The germline gives CDR1 LNHDA, CDR2 SQIVND (reference sequence). Trimming removed 5 bases from V and 2 bases from J; junction bases left unmatched: 5. CDR3 amino acids: CASSETGLTNEKLFF. The CDR3 nucleotides read TGTGCCAGTAGTGAGACAGGGCTTACTAATGAAAAACTGTTTTTT.

The V call is TRBV7-8, the J call TRBJ2-1; 10 nucleotides match TRBD1. The CDR3 runs to 21 residues. The germline CDR1 and CDR2 sequences are SGHVS and FQNEAQ. The trim removed 10 bases at V and 6 bases at J, leaving 30 bases unmatched. The CDR3 loop reads CATITGTGESPWIPIRNEQFF. DNA for the CDR3: TGTGCCACCATAACCGGGACAGGGGAATCCCCATGGATACCCATACGCAATGAGCAGTTCTTC.

V gene TRBV18 combines with J gene TRBJ2-1; the match to TRBD2 covers 8 bases. Germline assignment: CDR1 KGHSH and CDR2 LQKENI. CDR3 size: 15 residues. V gave up 3 bases and J gave up 4 bases; unmatched junction bases: 5. Here the CDR3 reads CASSPSRGGYNEQFF. CDR3 nucleotide sequence: TGTGCCAGCTCACCTTCCCGGGGGGGGTACAATGAGCAGTTCTTC.

This chain joins TRBV28 and TRBJ2-7; a possible D gene is TRBD1 (6 bases). This CDR3 contains 13 residues. V lost 6 bases, J lost 3 bases, and 12 bases lay in between. Germline lookup yields CDR1 MDHEN and CDR2 SYDVKM. The CDR3 sequence is CASSQQGNYEQYF. CDR3 DNA: TGTGCCAGCAGCCAACAGGGTAACTACGAGCAGTACTTC. The full variable domain, in which reference TRBV28 and TRBJ2-7 provide the parts outside the CDR3, is DVKVTQSSRYLVKRTGEKVFLECVQDMDHENMFWYRQDPGLGLRLIYFSYDVKMKEKGDIPEGYSVSREKKERFSLILESASTNQTSMYLCASSQQGNYEQYFGPGTRLTVT.

This chain uses TRBV29-1 with TRBJ2-1, with 10 positions matching TRBD2. There are 18 residues in the CDR3. Germline V lookup: CDR1 SQVTM, CDR2 ANQGSEA. V lost 0 bases, J lost 1 base, and 9 bases stayed unmatched. The CDR3 coding sequence is TGCAGCGTTGAAGATCCTTCTAGCGGGAGTATTTCCTACAATGAGCAGTTCTTC. It encodes CSVEDPSSGSISYNEQFF.

The chain recombines TRBV18 with TRBJ1-2, with D tentatively TRBD1 (5 bases). The CDR3 consists of 15 residues. The germline V gene encodes CDR1 KGHSH and CDR2 LQKENI. Between the trimmed V and J ends, which lost 2 bases and 2 bases, there was a span of 12 bases. The CDR3: CASSPRGTANYGYTF. In DNA, the CDR3 is TGTGCCAGCTCACCAAGAGGGACGGCCAACTATGGCTACACCTTC.